The T cell receptor (beta chain) described here comes from a study of blood T cells in healthy people across ages. Through a sample-barcoded 5' primer and a J-beta primer mix, a second PCR was run for roughly 7 to 11 cycles. MiXCR, applied by TCRdb to the 5' RACE reads, yields one record per CDR3 protein. The sample yields around 520,000 distinct CDR3 sequences, about a quarter seen once. This CDR3 comprises 13 residues. Germline V gene lookup returns CDR1 DFQATT and CDR2 SNEGSKA (reference sequence). V lost 3 bases and J lost 2, with 8 bases in between. Separately, the same data were catalogued under a study of T cells of mothers and their children. As that report states: The overlap seen between related mothers and children slightly exceeded that of unrelated pairs, though not significantly.

This receptor was identified in a boy aged 2 to 10 in good health. The chain uses TRBV20-1 and TRBJ2-1, with D perhaps being TRBD1 or TRBD2 (5 bases each). The sequenced sample was blood. The CDR3, as DNA: TGCAGTGCTAGCGGGGACGCCTACAATGAGCAGTTCTTC. Residues: CSASGDAYNEQFF.